Presented here are 20 T cell receptor beta chains from one specimen sequenced in a study of blood T cell repertoires in COVID-19. The protocol was immunoSEQ multiplex PCR, while the TCRdb copy is restricted to in-frame clones and leaves out a portion. The sample holds about 230,000 clones, roughly 88% seen once. Sequenced sample: PBMCs or T cells enriched from blood (not recorded which). These receptor sequences come from a woman in her 40s with acute COVID-19.

The V call is TRBV21-1, the J call TRBJ1-1; the table calls TRBD1, which could not be checked here. TRBV21-1 corresponds to a pseudogene. This CDR3 has 16 residues. The CDR3, as DNA: TGTGCCAGCAGCAAAATGACAGGGGTTATGAACACTGAAGCTTTCTTT. It is translated as CASSKMTGVMNTEAFF.

The chain carries TRBV5-1 and TRBJ1-3, with 7 bases lining up with TRBD1. V dropped 5 bases and J dropped 0; count of bases not matched to a gene: 8. The germline CDR1 and CDR2 sequences are SGHRS and YFSETQ. CDR3 size: 16 residues. The CDR3, as DNA: TGCGCCAGCAGTCAGGGGGGAGGAAGCTCTGGAAACACCATATATTTT. This codes for CASSQGGGSSGNTIYF. The whole variable domain, filled in from reference TRBV5-1 and TRBJ1-3, reads KAGVTQTPRYLIKTRGQQVTLSCSPISGHRSVSWYQQTPGQGLQFLFEYFSETQRNKGNFPGRFSGRQFSNSRSEMNVSTLELGDSALYLCASSQGGGSSGNTIYFGEGSWLTVV.

The chain couples TRBV7-2 to TRBJ1-6, with D perhaps matching TRBD1 (6 bases). CDR1 and CDR2 (germline): SGHTA, FQGNSA. This CDR3 is built from 14 residues. Trimming took off 1 base at V and 9 bases at J, with 10 bases between the two ends. Here the CDR3 reads CASSLDRVSSPLHF. The CDR3 DNA is TGTGCCAGCAGCTTAGACAGGGTTAGTTCACCCCTCCACTTT. The full variable domain, its missing parts supplied by reference TRBV7-2 and TRBJ1-6, is GAGVSQSPSNKVTEKGKDVELRCDPISGHTALYWYRQSLGQGLEFLIYFQGNSAPDKSGLPSDRFSAERTGGSVSTLTIQRTQQEDSAVYLCASSLDRVSSPLHFGNGTRLTVT.

The rearrangement joins TRBV6-6 to TRBJ2-2, with 8 bases lining up with TRBD1. From germline, CDR1 is MNHNY and CDR2 SVGAGI (reference sequence). The V and J ends lost 4 bases and 3 bases, in that order; junction bases with no gene match: 4. This CDR3 has 15 amino acids. CDR3 coding DNA: TGTGCCAGCAGTTCACAGGGGGGAGACACCGGGGAGCTGTTTTTT. Translation gives CASSSQGGDTGELFF.

This chain links TRBV11-2 with TRBJ2-3, with TRBD1 matching 7 bases. The CDR3 covers 15 residues. Germline trimming cut 2 bases from V and 1 base from J; bases unmatched to any gene: 3. Germline V CDR1 and CDR2: SGHAT, FQNNGV. The CDR3, as DNA: TGTGCCAGCAGCTTAAGGACAGGCCGCACAGATACGCAGTATTTT. Its translation is CASSLRTGRTDTQYF.

The chain carries TRBV3-1 (or the pseudogene TRBV3-2) and TRBJ1-4, with 7 bases lining up with TRBD1. The junction had 8 bases not matched to a gene; V was cut back by 5 bases and J by 5 bases. CDR1 is LGHDT and CDR2 is YNNKEL in the germline V gene (reference sequence). This CDR3 comprises 15 residues. The CDR3 bases are TGTGCCAGCAGCGCTGACAGGGTGAGGAATGAAAAACTGTTTTTT. Its translation: CASSADRVRNEKLFF.

Only a few counts were recorded for this clone. V usage is TRBV6-5 and J usage is TRBJ1-2; the D gene is possibly TRBD1 (6 bases). CDR3 size: 14 residues. CDR1 is MNHEY, CDR2 SVGAGI, per germline. The ends were cut back, 6 bases at V and 6 bases at J, with 17 bases in the middle. The CDR3 DNA follows: TGTGCCAGCAGGGATTCCAGGGGAGGGCATGGCTACACCTTC. Translated: CASRDSRGGHGYTF.

The chain has TRBV7-6 and TRBJ2-2; the D is unclear. Germline lookup yields CDR1 SGHVS and CDR2 FNYEAQ. The V and J ends lost 1 base and 6 bases respectively, with 12 bases between them. The CDR3 is 15 amino acids. The CDR3 is CASSLGGQKPGELFF. CDR3 DNA sequence: TGTGCCAGCAGCTTAGGTGGGCAGAAGCCCGGGGAGCTGTTTTTT.

The chain joins TRBV19 to TRBJ1-1; 9 bases line up with TRBD1. Germline-derived CDR1 and CDR2 are LNHDA and SQIVND (reference sequence). This CDR3 is built from 16 residues. V was clipped by 3 bases and J by 4 bases; unmatched bases: 9. The DNA for the CDR3 is TGTGCCAGTAGTATTCTCCTCGGACAGGGGAGCACTGAAGCTTTCTTT. Its protein is CASSILLGQGSTEAFF.

V and J are TRBV6-6 and TRBJ2-3; D is perhaps TRBD1 (5 bases). CDR3 size: 14 residues. Trimming took 4 bases from V and 6 from J, leaving 14 bases between them. The germline CDR1 and CDR2 sequences are MNHNY and SVGAGI (reference sequence). As DNA, the CDR3 is TGTGCCAGCAGTTCCCCGGCGACAGCTGATACGCAGTATTTT. It codes for CASSSPATADTQYF.

DNA of the CDR3: TGTGCCAGCAGCTCATCGGACAGCCCGAACACTGAAGCTTTCTTT. It specifies CASSSSDSPNTEAFF. The chain is built from TRBV11-2 and TRBJ1-1; possibly TRBD1 for D (6 bases). Germline CDR1 SGHAT, CDR2 FQNNGV. Trimming took off 4 bases at V and 1 base at J, with 13 bases between the two ends. This CDR3 has 15 amino acids.

The chain uses TRBV2 and TRBJ2-5, with a possible D match to TRBD2 (6 bases). CDR3 size: 12 residues. The germline V gene has CDR1 SNHLY and CDR2 FYNNEI. V dropped 8 bases and J dropped 6 bases, with 13 bases sitting between them. The CDR3, as DNA: TGTGCCAGCTATGGTCGGGAGAAGACCCAGTACTTC. Protein: CASYGREKTQYF.

In regard to this clone: Different DNA sequences within this sample yield the same CDR3. This chain connects TRBV2 to TRBJ1-6, with 9 bases fitting TRBD1. The CDR3 length is 14 residues. Trimming removed 6 bases from V and 7 bases from J; junction bases left unmatched: 4. The V gene's germline CDR1 is SNHLY and CDR2 FYNNEI. This chain's CDR3 is CASSVTGGNSPLHF. As DNA, the CDR3 is TGTGCCAGCAGCGTGACAGGGGGGAATTCACCCCTCCACTTT.

This chain uses TRBV18 with TRBJ1-4; perhaps TRBD1 as D (5 bases). The germline V gene encodes CDR1 KGHSH and CDR2 LQKENI. The V end was cut by 6 bases, the J end by 0 bases, with 14 bases between. The CDR3 loop spans 16 amino acids. The CDR3 DNA reads TGTGCCAGCTCCACCACAGGCGCTGCAACTAATGAAAAACTGTTTTTT. Protein sequence: CASSTTGAATNEKLFF. Variable domain in full (rest from reference TRBV18 and TRBJ1-4): NAGVMQNPRHLVRRRGQEARLRCSPMKGHSHVYWYRQLPEEGLKFMVYLQKENIIDESGMPKERFSAEFPKEGPSILRIQQVVRGDSAAYFCASSTTGAATNEKLFFGSGTQLSVL.

This chain connects TRBV7-2 to TRBJ2-2; TRBD1 matches 8 bases. The germline CDR1 and CDR2 sequences are SGHTA and FQGNSA. Trimming cost V 5 bases and J 6 bases; bases outside gene matches: 8. CDR3 length equals 15 residues. The CDR3 region has the DNA TGTGCCAGCAGCCGGAGACAGGGGATGGCCGGGGAGCTGTTTTTT. Amino acid sequence: CASSRRQGMAGELFF.

CDR3 sequence reads: CASSPTRDTQYF. Written as DNA, the CDR3 is TGTGCCAGCAGCCCTACTAGAGATACGCAGTATTTT. The gene calls are TRBV12-3 or TRBV12-4 and TRBJ2-3; D is perhaps TRBD2 (5 bases). The CDR3 contains 12 residues. Deletions cut 6 bases from V and 5 bases from J, with 9 bases between.

This chain joins TRBV5-4 and TRBJ2-4; possibly TRBD2 for D (7 bases). Between the trimmed V and J ends, which lost 0 bases and 2 bases, there was a span of 9 bases. The CDR3 runs to 15 residues. Per the germline V gene, CDR1 is SGHNT and CDR2 is YYREEE (reference sequence). The CDR3 region is CASSLDGGPKNIQYF. The DNA of the CDR3 is TGTGCCAGCAGCTTGGACGGGGGGCCCAAAAACATTCAGTACTTC.

CDR3 sequence: CAISESSGNQPQHF. The CDR3 DNA sequence: TGTGCCATCAGTGAGTCATCGGGCAATCAGCCCCAGCATTTT. The V call is TRBV10-3, the J call TRBJ1-5; no definite D call. CDR1 ENHRY and CDR2 SYGVKD come from the germline V gene. This CDR3 comprises 14 residues. V was pared by 0 bases and J by 2 bases, with 5 bases between.

The chain couples TRBV27 to TRBJ2-6; D gene uncertain. V lost 5 bases to trimming and J lost 1 base, with 12 bases between them. Looked up from germline, CDR1 is MNHEY and CDR2 is SMNVEV (reference sequence). The CDR3 sequence is 16 residues long. The CDR3 bases are TGTGCCAGCAGTCTCTACAGTGCTTCTGGGGCCAACGTCCTGACTTTC. Protein product: CASSLYSASGANVLTF.

The rearrangement joins TRBV5-4 to TRBJ2-2; 8 bases map to TRBD2. Germline lookup yields CDR1 SGHNT and CDR2 YYREEE (reference sequence). This CDR3 comprises 14 residues. With V trimmed by 4 bases and J by 6 bases, 5 bases remained unmatched. The CDR3 loop reads CASSPGGLAGELFF. In DNA form, the CDR3 reads TGTGCCAGCAGCCCGGGGGGGCTTGCCGGGGAGCTGTTTTTT.